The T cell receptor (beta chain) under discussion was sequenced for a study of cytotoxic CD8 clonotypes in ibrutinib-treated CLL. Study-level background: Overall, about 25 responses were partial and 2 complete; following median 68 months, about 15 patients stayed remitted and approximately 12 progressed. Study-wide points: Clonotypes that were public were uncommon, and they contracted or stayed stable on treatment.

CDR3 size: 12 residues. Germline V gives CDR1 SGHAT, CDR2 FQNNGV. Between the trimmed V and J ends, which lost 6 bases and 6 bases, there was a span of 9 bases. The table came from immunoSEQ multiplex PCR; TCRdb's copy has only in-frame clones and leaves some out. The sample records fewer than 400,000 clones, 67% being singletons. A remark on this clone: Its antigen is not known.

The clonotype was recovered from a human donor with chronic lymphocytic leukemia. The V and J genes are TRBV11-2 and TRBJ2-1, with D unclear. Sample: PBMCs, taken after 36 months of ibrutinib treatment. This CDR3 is CASRQSGNEQFF. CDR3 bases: TGTGCCAGCAGACAGTCCGGCAATGAGCAGTTCTTC. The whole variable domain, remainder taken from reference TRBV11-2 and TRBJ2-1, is EAGVAQSPRYKIIEKRQSVAFWCNPISGHATLYWYQQILGQGPKLLIQFQNNGVVDDSQLPKDRFSAERLKGVDSTLKIQPAKLEDSAVYLCASRQSGNEQFFGPGTRLTVL.